This is a list of T cell receptor beta chains from one sample in a study of identical twins. TCRdb independently ran MiXCR on the 5' RACE reads; one entry per CDR3 protein. The repertoire holds roughly 770,000 distinct CDR3 sequences, roughly 20% seen once, with over 10% in the top ten. These same records also appear under a second study, on T cells expressing NK-cell markers.

Sequencing was carried out using PBMCs. Receptor source: a woman aged 18-35 years in good health. CDR3s include the opening cysteine and the closing phenylalanine or tryptophan. A D gene is named only where the DNA matches it firmly. The listing skips clone size in some rows; elsewhere it reads once, few, many or a size class.

>few|TRBJ2-2|TRBV6-5|NA
TGTGCCAGCAGTTTATATGGGGCGAACACCGGGGAGCTGTTTTTT
CASSLYGANTGELFF
>many|TRBJ2-1|TRBV6-2/TRBV6-3|TRBD2
TGTGCCAGCAGTTACTCTCCCACTAGCGGGATCTACAATGAGCAGTTCTTC
CASSYSPTSGIYNEQFF
>NA|TRBJ2-2|TRBV24-1|TRBD2
TGTGCCACCAGTAGCGGGGGGCTCAACACCGGGGAGCTGTTTTTT
CATSSGGLNTGELFF
>NA|TRBJ2-4|TRBV12-3/TRBV12-4|NA
TGTGCCAGCAGTTCAGTCGTCCTAGCCAAAAACATTCAGTACTTC
CASSSVVLAKNIQYF
>NA|TRBJ2-5|TRBV5-1|TRBD2
TGCGCCAGCAGCCAAAGGAGCGGGGGTGGATCGGAGACCCAGTACTTC
CASSQRSGGGSETQYF
>few|TRBJ1-4|TRBV20-1|NA
TGCAGTGCTAGCCACAGGGATCCTAATGAAAAACTGTTTTTT
CSASHRDPNEKLFF
>NA|TRBJ2-7|TRBV4-2|TRBD1
TGTGCCAGCAGCCAAGTGGCCGGACAGGGGGCTGAAGAGCAGTACTTC
CASSQVAGQGAEEQYF
>many|TRBJ2-7|TRBV15|NA
TGTGCCACCAGCGATGGACAGACTTACGAGCAGTACTTC
CATSDGQTYEQYF
>NA|TRBJ2-7|TRBV29-1|TRBD2
TGCAGCGTTCGGTCCGGAGCTCTAGCGGGTCCCTACGAGCAGTACTTC
CSVRSGALAGPYEQYF
>many|TRBJ2-3|TRBV9|TRBD2
TGTGCCAGCAGCACGCGGGGGGGCGGGGGAGACACCACAGATACGCAGTATTTT
CASSTRGGGGDTTDTQYF
>NA|TRBJ2-1|TRBV12-3/TRBV12-4|NA
TGTGCCAGCAGCCGGGAATACTCCTACAATGAGCAGTTCTTC
CASSREYSYNEQFF
>NA|TRBJ2-7|TRBV6-6|NA
TGTGCCAGCTTGGGGCAGGGAGCCTACGAGCAGTACTTC
CASLGQGAYEQYF
>few|TRBJ2-5|TRBV7-2|NA
TGTGCCAGCAGCCCCGTCGCAATAGGAGAGACCCAGTACTTC
CASSPVAIGETQYF
>few|TRBJ2-3|TRBV24-1|NA
TGTGCCACCCGGGACCGCACAGATACGCAGTATTTT
CATRDRTDTQYF
>few|TRBJ2-3|TRBV20-1|TRBD2
TGCAGTGTCAGCGGGGCAAATACGCAGTATTTT
CSVSGANTQYF
>NA|TRBJ2-1|TRBV6-2/TRBV6-3|NA
TGTGCCAGCAGTTGGGTCTCCTACAATGAGCAGTTCTTC
CASSWVSYNEQFF
>NA|TRBJ2-5|TRBV20-1|NA
TGCAGTGCTAGAGGGGACTTTGACCTGGGAGAGACCCAGTACTTC
CSARGDFDLGETQYF
>NA|TRBJ2-7|TRBV12-3/TRBV12-4|NA
TGTGCCAGCAGTTTAGGGGTGGTACTCAATCCGAGAGGAGACAGGGAGCAGTACTTC
CASSLGVVLNPRGDREQYF
>once|TRBJ2-3|TRBV10-3|TRBD2
TGTGCCATCGGCCGAGAAGGGACTAGCGGGAGATTGGGCACAGATACGCAGTATTTT
CAIGREGTSGRLGTDTQYF
>few|TRBJ2-7|TRBV7-6|NA
TGTGCCAGCAGCTTAGACAAATACGAGCAGTACTTC
CASSLDKYEQYF
>few|TRBJ2-7|TRBV10-3|NA
TGTGCCATCAGTGAGCGAGTCGAGCAGTACTTC
CAISERVEQYF
>few|TRBJ2-1|TRBV7-9|TRBD1
TGTGCCAGCAGCTCTGGGACAGGGAAAAGCTACAATGAGCAGTTCTTC
CASSSGTGKSYNEQFF
>few|TRBJ2-1|TRBV2|TRBD2
TGTGCCAGCACCCCGGGACTAGCCTCCTACAATGAGCAGTTCTTC
CASTPGLASYNEQFF
>NA|TRBJ2-3|TRBV5-1|TRBD2
TGCGCCACCTCTCTTGAGCGGGGGTTGGCAGATACGCAGTATTTT
CATSLERGLADTQYF
>NA|TRBJ1-2|TRBV19|TRBD1
TGTGCCAGCAATGACAGGGCCACTTCTGGCTACACCTTC
CASNDRATSGYTF
>NA|TRBJ2-1|TRBV2|TRBD2
TGTGCCGGTGGGGGACTAGCGGTGAATGAGCAGTTCTTC
CAGGGLAVNEQFF
>NA|TRBJ2-1|TRBV6-6|NA
TGTGCCACCCGGGACTCCCCTTACAATGAGCAGTTCTTC
CATRDSPYNEQFF
>NA|TRBJ1-2|TRBV10-3|TRBD1
TGTGCCTTCAGTGACGCGGGACAGGATAGTAGCTACACCTTC
CAFSDAGQDSSYTF
>few|TRBJ2-6|TRBV11-2|TRBD1
TGTGCCAGCAGCCGTCGGATCGGGACAGGGGGCGTCGCTGGGGCCAACGTCCTGACTTTC
CASSRRIGTGGVAGANVLTF
>few|TRBJ1-5|TRBV7-8|NA
TGTGCCAGCAGCTCCCTAGATCAGCCCCAGCATTTT
CASSSLDQPQHF
>once|TRBJ1-4|TRBV20-1|NA
TGCAGTGCTAGTGACAGGAAGATTGATGAAAAACTGTTTTTT
CSASDRKIDEKLFF
>NA|TRBJ2-5|TRBV9|NA
TGTGCCAGCAGCCCCCGGACGATTCAAGAGACCCAGTACTTC
CASSPRTIQETQYF
>few|TRBJ2-1|TRBV7-2|NA
TGTGCCAGCAGCCCTAGGACAGTGGATGAGCAGTTCTTC
CASSPRTVDEQFF
>NA|TRBJ1-1|TRBV5-1|NA
TGCGCCAGCAGCCTACGCTCGACAGGATCCAACACTGAAGCTTTCTTT
CASSLRSTGSNTEAFF
>few|TRBJ2-3|TRBV15|TRBD2
TGTGCCACCAGCAGAGGGGGAGGGACCAAGGATACGCAGTATTTT
CATSRGGGTKDTQYF
>few|TRBJ2-3|TRBV13|NA
TGTGCCAGCAGCCGAACTTTTTCCCGGGACGCAGATACGCAGTATTTT
CASSRTFSRDADTQYF
>NA|TRBJ2-1|TRBV7-2|TRBD2
TGTGCCAGCATCCCCATAGCGGGAGCACCCAATGAGCAGTTCTTC
CASIPIAGAPNEQFF
>few|TRBJ2-7|TRBV12-3/TRBV12-4|TRBD2
TGTGCCAGCAGCCCGGGAGGGGAAGAGCAGTACTTC
CASSPGGEEQYF
>NA|TRBJ2-7|TRBV5-1|NA
TGCGCCAGCAGCTTGGGGGGGGTGCGCTCCTACGAGCAGTACTTC
CASSLGGVRSYEQYF
>few|TRBJ2-1|TRBV7-2|NA
TGTGCCAGCCGATCCCTCCTTGGTAGGGTAAAGTACAATGAGCAGTTCTTC
CASRSLLGRVKYNEQFF
>NA|TRBJ2-1|TRBV12-3/TRBV12-4|TRBD1
TGTGCCAGCAGTTTGAAAGGGGGCAGGTACAATGAGCAGTTCTTC
CASSLKGGRYNEQFF
>NA|TRBJ1-1|TRBV29-1|TRBD1
TGCAGCGTCATAACAGGGGGCGATGTTCAGGCTTTCTTT
CSVITGGDVQAFF
>few|TRBJ2-1|TRBV6-2/TRBV6-3|NA
TGTGCCAGCAGCCTAGCCAGACTGGTTGATGAGCAGTTCTTC
CASSLARLVDEQFF
>few|TRBJ2-7|TRBV20-1|TRBD2
TGCAGTGCTAGATTAGGACTAGCGATGAACGAGCAGTACTTC
CSARLGLAMNEQYF
>NA|TRBJ1-4|TRBV4-3|NA
TGCGCCAGCAGCCCGGGTTGGGGTTCGGGTGAAAAACTGTTTTTT
CASSPGWGSGEKLFF
>many|TRBJ1-5|TRBV5-8|NA
TGTGCCAGCAGCCCCCGGGCCCTCGTAAGCAATCAGCCCCAGCATTTT
CASSPRALVSNQPQHF
>few|TRBJ2-7|TRBV10-2|NA
TGCGCCAGCAGACTAGCCGACTACGAGCAGTACTTC
CASRLADYEQYF
>few|TRBJ1-2|TRBV5-1|NA
TGCGCCAGCAGCTTGGTTACAATGTCATTATCTGGCTACACCTTC
CASSLVTMSLSGYTF
>NA|TRBJ2-5|TRBV3-1|NA
TGTGCCAGCAGCCAAATGGGGGGCAGCCAAGAGACCCAGTACTTC
CASSQMGGSQETQYF
>NA|TRBJ2-1|TRBV6-2/TRBV6-3|TRBD2
TGTGCCAGCACAATTAGCGGGAGTTTCAAGTATGAGCAGTTCTTC
CASTISGSFKYEQFF
>few|TRBJ1-2|TRBV5-1|TRBD1
TGCGCCAGCGGCCTCGGGGACAGGGGGACCTATGGCTACACCTTC
CASGLGDRGTYGYTF
>NA|TRBJ2-1|TRBV9|NA
TGTGCCAGCAGCGTAGTTGCCAGCTACAATGAGCAGTTCTTC
CASSVVASYNEQFF